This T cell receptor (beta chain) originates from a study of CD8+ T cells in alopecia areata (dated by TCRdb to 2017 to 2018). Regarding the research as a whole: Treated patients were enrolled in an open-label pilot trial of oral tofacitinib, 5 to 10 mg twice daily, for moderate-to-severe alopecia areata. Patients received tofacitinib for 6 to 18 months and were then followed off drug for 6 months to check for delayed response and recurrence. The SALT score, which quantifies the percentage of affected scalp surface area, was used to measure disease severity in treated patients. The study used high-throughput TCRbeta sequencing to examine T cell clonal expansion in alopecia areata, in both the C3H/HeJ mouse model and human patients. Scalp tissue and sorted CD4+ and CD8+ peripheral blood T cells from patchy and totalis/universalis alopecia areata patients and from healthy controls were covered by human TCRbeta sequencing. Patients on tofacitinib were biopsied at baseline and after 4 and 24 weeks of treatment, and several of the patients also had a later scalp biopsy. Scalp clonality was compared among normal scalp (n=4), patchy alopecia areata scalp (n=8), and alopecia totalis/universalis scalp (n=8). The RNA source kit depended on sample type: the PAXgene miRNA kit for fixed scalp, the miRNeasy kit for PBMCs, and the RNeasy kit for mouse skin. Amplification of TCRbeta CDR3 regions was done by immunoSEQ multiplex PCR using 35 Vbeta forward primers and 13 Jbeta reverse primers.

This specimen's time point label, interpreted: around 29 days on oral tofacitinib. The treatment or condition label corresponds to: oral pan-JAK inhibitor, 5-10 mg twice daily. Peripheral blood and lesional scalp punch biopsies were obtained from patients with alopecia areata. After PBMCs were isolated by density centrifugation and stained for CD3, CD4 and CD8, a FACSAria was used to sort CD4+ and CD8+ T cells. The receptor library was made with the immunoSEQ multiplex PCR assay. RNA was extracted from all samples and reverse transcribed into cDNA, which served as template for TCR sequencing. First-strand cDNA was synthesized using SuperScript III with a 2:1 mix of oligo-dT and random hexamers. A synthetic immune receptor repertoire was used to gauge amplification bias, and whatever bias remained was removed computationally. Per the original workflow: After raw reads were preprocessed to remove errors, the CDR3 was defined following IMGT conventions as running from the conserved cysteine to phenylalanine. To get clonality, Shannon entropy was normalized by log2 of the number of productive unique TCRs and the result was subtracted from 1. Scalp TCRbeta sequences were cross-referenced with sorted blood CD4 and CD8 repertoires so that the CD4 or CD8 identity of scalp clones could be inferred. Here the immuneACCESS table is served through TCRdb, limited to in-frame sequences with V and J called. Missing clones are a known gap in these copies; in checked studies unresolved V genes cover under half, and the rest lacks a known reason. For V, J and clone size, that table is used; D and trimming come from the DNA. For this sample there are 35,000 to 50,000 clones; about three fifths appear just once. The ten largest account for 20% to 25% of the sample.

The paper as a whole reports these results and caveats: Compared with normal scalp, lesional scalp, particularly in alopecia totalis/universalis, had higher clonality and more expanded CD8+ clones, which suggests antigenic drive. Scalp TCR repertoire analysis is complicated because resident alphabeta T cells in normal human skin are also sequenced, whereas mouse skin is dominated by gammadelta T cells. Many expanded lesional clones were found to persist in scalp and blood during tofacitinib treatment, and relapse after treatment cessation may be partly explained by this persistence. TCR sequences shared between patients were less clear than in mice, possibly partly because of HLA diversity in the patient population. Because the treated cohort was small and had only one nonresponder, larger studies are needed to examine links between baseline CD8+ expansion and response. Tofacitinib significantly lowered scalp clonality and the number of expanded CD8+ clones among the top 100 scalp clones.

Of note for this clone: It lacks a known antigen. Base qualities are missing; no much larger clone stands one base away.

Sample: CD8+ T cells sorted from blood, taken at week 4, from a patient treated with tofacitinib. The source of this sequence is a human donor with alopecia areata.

The CDR3 sequence is CASSSGTGLYEQYF. The DNA sequence follows: TGTGCCAGCAGCTCCGGGACAGGGTTGTACGAGCAGTACTTC. This sequence uses TRBV5-6 and TRBJ2-7, with 9 central nucleotides matching TRBD1. CDR1 SGHDT and CDR2 YYEEEE are derived from the germline V gene. From the cysteine through the phenylalanine, the CDR3 covers 14 amino acids. The kept DNA is CDR3 alone, 42 bases in frame from the first base. The germline V and J ends show losses of 3 bases and 4 bases respectively, and no gene match explains 5 bases of the junction. Reference TRBV5-6 and TRBJ2-7 proteins supply the regions before and after the CDR3; the full variable domain is: DAGVTQSPTHLIKTRGQQVTLRCSPKSGHDTVSWYQQALGQGPQFIFQYYEEEERQRGNFPDRFSGHQFPNYSSELNVNALLLGDSALYLCASSSGTGLYEQYFGPGTRLTVT.